These T cell receptor beta chains were read from a single sample in a study of CD8+CD57+ T cells in acquired aplastic anemia. TCRdb recomputed calls from the reads with MiXCR, one row per CDR3 protein. Here the sample spans around 250,000 distinct CDR3 sequences, 70% to 85% being singletons. Sequences were obtained from sorted CD4+, CD8+, or CD8+CD57+ T cells (not recorded which) from PBMCs. The receptor set was obtained from a human donor with aplastic anemia. The CDR3 runs from the conserved cysteine through the conserved F or W. A D gene is named only where the DNA matches it firmly. Size is stated for part of the rows, as once, few or many counts, or as a class when the clone is expanded.

v_gene	j_gene	abundance	d_gene	CDR3aa	CDR3nt
TRBV7-9	TRBJ2-5	.	.	CATSRGWTEASLCF	TGTGCCACCAGCAGGGGTTGGACGGAAGCGTCCTTGTGCTTC
TRBV7-2	TRBJ2-2	.	.	CASSLTDGADYTYELFF	TGTGCCAGCAGCTTGACAGACGGCGCCGACTACACCTACGAGCTGTTTTTT
TRBV7-2	TRBJ2-7	.	.	CASSSTLGQYF	TGTGCCAGCAGCTCCACTCTAGGGCAGTACTTC
TRBV9	TRBJ2-1	.	.	CASSQGGGKGEDKQFF	TGTGCCAGCAGCCAGGGGGGCGGAAAGGGAGAGGACAAGCAGTTCTTC
TRBV7-8	TRBJ1-6	.	.	CASSSRDGNNSPLHF	TGTGCCAGCAGCTCGCGGGACGGAAATAATTCACCCCTCCACTTT
TRBV10-2	TRBJ1-6	.	.	CASSESAGESNPPLHF	TGCGCCAGCAGTGAGTCGGCGGGGGAGAGTAATCCACCCCTCCACTTT
TRBV7-9	TRBJ2-3	.	.	CASSLARGPEETQF	TGTGCCAGCAGCTTAGCCCGCGGGCCAGAAGAGACCCAGTTT
TRBV7-9	TRBJ2-2	.	.	CASSLETGELFF	TGTGCCAGCAGCTTGGAGACCGGGGAGCTGTTTTTT
TRBV2	TRBJ1-2	.	.	CASRLRQTYLRYTF	TGTGCCAGCAGGTTAAGACAGACTTATCTCCGCTACACCTTC
TRBV20-1	TRBJ1-3	.	.	CSAHNGGNTIYF	TGCAGTGCCCATAATGGAGGAAACACCATATATTTT
TRBV24-1	TRBJ2-2	.	.	CATSKNNWQGGELFF	TGTGCCACCAGTAAAAATAATTGGCAGGGGGGGGAGCTGTTTTTT
TRBV5-5	TRBJ2-1	.	.	CASSLDEEQFF	TGTGCCAGCAGCTTGGACGAGGAGCAGTTCTTC
TRBV7-8	TRBJ1-2	many	.	CASSLAGGADYGYTF	TGTGCCAGCAGCTTAGCGGGGGGCGCCGACTATGGCTACACCTTC
TRBV2	TRBJ1-1	.	.	CASYMNTEAFF	TGTGCCAGCTACATGAACACTGAAGCTTTCTTT
TRBV7-6	TRBJ2-7	.	.	CASSSWPGLHSKQYF	TGTGCCAGCAGCTCCTGGCCAGGACTGCATAGCAAGCAGTACTTC
TRBV5-1	TRBJ2-2	.	.	CASSFGQGAGFF	.
TRBV18	TRBJ1-1	many	.	CASSPQRQLNTEAFF	TGTGCCAGCTCACCTCAGAGACAGTTGAACACTGAAGCTTTCTTT
TRBV7-3	TRBJ2-3	.	.	CASSLAPPAGTDTQYF	TGTGCCAGCAGTTTGGCTCCGCCCGCGGGGACAGATACGCAGTATTTT
TRBV11-3	TRBJ2-3	many	.	CASSLARGADTQYF	TGTGCCAGCAGCTTAGCGCGAGGAGCCGATACGCAGTATTTT
TRBV7-2	TRBJ1-2	.	.	CASSLTGGAAYGHTF	TGTGCCAGCAGCTTGACTGGGGGCGCCGCCTATGGCCACACCTTC
TRBV7-3	TRBJ2-5	.	TRBD2	CATSSGASQETQYF	TGTGCCACCAGCAGCGGGGCCAGCCAAGAGACCCAGTACTTC
TRBV7-9	TRBJ1-6	few	.	CASSPDSRGYTFGF	.
TRBV9	TRBJ2-2	once	.	CASSVVPENTGELFF	TGTGCCAGCAGCGTAGTGCCCGAGAACACCGGGGAGCTGTTTTTT
TRBV7-8	TRBJ2-1	.	TRBD2	CASSFPRGGGTEEQFF	TGTGCCAGCAGCTTTCCGAGAGGCGGGGGTACCGAGGAGCAGTTCTTC
TRBV7-9	TRBJ1-1	once	.	CASSLLRGDEAFF	TGTGCCAGCAGCTTATTGCGGGGGGATGAAGCTTTCTTT
TRBV11-3	TRBJ1-1	.	.	CASSLDETALVNTEAFF	TGTGCCAGCAGCTTAGATGAGACAGCCCTGGTGAACACTGAGGCTTTCTTT
TRBV24-1	TRBJ2-3	.	.	CATSDTSTFGGTDTQYF	TGTGCCACCAGTGATACCTCAACCTTTGGGGGCACAGATACGCAGTATTTT
TRBV7-9	TRBJ2-1	.	.	CASSEGGIHEEFF	TGTGCCAGCAGTGAAGGGGGGATCCACGAGGAGTTCTTC
TRBV24-1	TRBJ2-7	.	TRBD1	CATSAGGSAEQYF	TGTGCCACCAGTGCAGGGGGATCGGCCGAGCAGTACTTC
TRBV11-1	TRBJ2-3	.	.	CASSDGGDTQYF	TGTGCCAGCAGCGACGGCGGAGATACGCAGTATTTT
TRBV19	TRBJ2-7	.	TRBD1	CASSIAAGGYEQYF	TGTGCCAGTAGTATAGCGGCAGGGGGCTACGAGCAGTACTTC
TRBV7-2	TRBJ1-6	.	.	CASSLAQGSPLHF	TGTGCCAGCAGCTTAGCCCAGGGTTCACCCCTCCACTTT
TRBV7-9	TRBJ2-6	.	.	CASSFAGSYGANDLTF	TGTGCCAGCAGCTTTGCGGGAAGCTACGGGGCCAACGACCTGACTTTC
TRBV7-9	TRBJ1-1	once	.	CASSWAGGAGANF	.
TRBV7-9	TRBJ1-2	.	.	CASSLAPTDKQDFTF	TGTGCCAGCAGCTTAGCCCCCACCGACAAGCAGGATTTCACCTTC
TRBV7-3	TRBJ1-2	.	TRBD1	CASSPGTGGEAFCYTF	TGTGCCAGCAGCCCCGGGACAGGGGGCGAAGCTTTCTGTTACACCTTC
TRBV10-3	TRBJ1-1	.	.	CAISEAGGANTEAFF	TGTGCCATCAGTGAGGCGGGGGGGGCGAACACTGAAGCTTTCTTT
TRBV7-9	TRBJ2-3	.	.	CASSSRTSRDNEQF	TGTGCCAGCAGCTCAAGAACTAGCAGGGATAATGAGCAGTTT
TRBV7-8	TRBJ2-7	few	.	CASSLHRVKGEQYEQYF	TGTGCCAGCAGTTTACACAGGGTAAAGGGGGAGCAATACGAGCAGTACTTC
TRBV7-9	TRBJ2-1	.	.	CASSLVSGELNEQFF	TGTGCCAGCAGCTTAGTAAGCGGAGAGCTGAATGAGCAGTTCTTC
TRBV20-1	TRBJ2-3	.	.	CSARPIAGPTDTQYF	TGCAGTGCTAGACCCATAGCAGGGCCCACAGATACGCAGTATTTT
TRBV7-9	TRBJ2-3	.	.	CASSLMGNKHPQQQYF	TGTGCCAGCAGCTTAATGGGGAACAAACACCCCCAGCAGCAGTATTTT
TRBV2	TRBJ2-5	.	.	CASSDGGEHEQFFF	TGTGCCAGCAGTGATGGGGGCGAGCATGAGCAGTTCTTCTTC
TRBV7-3	TRBJ2-7	.	TRBD1	CASRTPGQAYLAEF	TGTGCCAGCAGGACACCGGGACAGGCGTACCTGGCCGAGTTC
TRBV15	TRBJ2-3	.	.	CASSIGSDHDTQYF	TGTGCCAGCAGCATAGGGTCAGACCACGATACGCAGTATTTC
TRBV7-8	TRBJ2-3	.	TRBD1	CASSLERDGTALSF	TGTGCCAGCAGCTTAGAGCGAGACGGGACAGCGCTTTCCTTT
TRBV7-9	TRBJ2-6	.	.	CASSLAARYETQVLTF	TGTGCCAGCAGCTTAGCGGCTCGCTACGAGACCCAGGTCCTGACTTTC
TRBV11-2	TRBJ2-5	.	.	CASSLGYSQETQYF	TGTGCCAGCAGCTTAGGTTACAGCCAAGAGACCCAGTACTTC
TRBV5-1	TRBJ2-5	.	.	CASSSNGTWRETQYF	TGTGCCAGCAGCTCTAACGGGACTTGGAGAGAGACCCAGTACTTC
TRBV4-1	TRBJ2-1	.	.	CASSARRQETQFF	TGCGCCAGCAGCGCCCGACGGCAAGAGACCCAGTTCTTC